These 10 T cell receptor beta chains were sequenced from one sample in a study of CD4 T cells in relation to SARS-CoV-2 and coronaviruses. No antigens are known for them. Clones were read by immunoSEQ multiplex PCR, and TCRdb kept only the in-frame ones, dropping some. The repertoire has tens of thousands of clones, around 76% of them found once; the top ten carry around 30%. Unexposed donor CD4+ T cells date from 2011-2018, before the COVID-19 pandemic. After approximately ten days of culture, CD4+ T cells were isolated. The material sequenced was CD4+ T cells from PBMCs, cultured in vitro. All receptors derive from a human donor in good health.

The chain uses TRBV11-1 and TRBJ2-2; D gene ambiguous. V was shortened by 5 bases and J by 1 base, with 11 bases between the two germline ends. The V gene's germline CDR1 is SGHAT and CDR2 FQDESV (reference sequence). This CDR3 region has 15 residues. CDR3 bases: TGTGCCAGCAGCCTACCCCCAGGGAACACCGGGGAGCTGTTTTTT. As protein: CASSLPPGNTGELFF.

The chain employs TRBV6-5 and TRBJ1-3, with D possibly TRBD1 on 5 matching bases. The CDR3 totals 15 residues. The V end was cut by 8 bases, the J end by 0 bases, with 14 bases between. Germline V lookup: CDR1 MNHEY, CDR2 SVGAGI. For the CDR3, the DNA is TGTGCCAGCGGGACCTTGATGAGCTCTGGAAACACCATATATTTT. This translates into CASGTLMSSGNTIYF.

J is TRBJ2-3 and V is TRBV19; TRBD1 agrees at 8 bases. Germline-derived CDR1 and CDR2 are LNHDA and SQIVND (reference sequence). The CDR3 is 16 residues long. V dropped 5 bases and J dropped 5; count of bases not matched to a gene: 12. This chain's CDR3 is CASSGRGPGFRDTQYF. In DNA form, the CDR3 reads TGTGCCAGTAGTGGCAGGGGGCCTGGCTTTAGAGATACGCAGTATTTT.

The chain joins TRBV19 to TRBJ1-6; D may be TRBD1 (5 bases). Germline CDR1 and CDR2: LNHDA and SQIVND (reference sequence). CDR3 length: 14 residues. V lost 5 bases to trimming and J lost 10 bases, with 15 bases between them. CDR3 DNA: TGTGCCAGTAGTTCCTCAGGGAAACGATCACCCCTCCACTTT. Its protein product is CASSSSGKRSPLHF.

CDR3 loop: CAWNPPGVHEQYF. The CDR3 bases are TGTGCCTGGAATCCCCCAGGGGTGCACGAGCAGTACTTC. V and J are TRBV30 and TRBJ2-7; a possible D gene is TRBD1 (6 bases). V lost 4 bases and J lost 5, with 15 bases in between. This CDR3 is built from 13 residues. Germline loops: CDR1 GTSNPN, CDR2 SVGIG (reference sequence).

This clone was recorded a few times. The V call is TRBV2, the J call TRBJ1-1; D perhaps matches TRBD1 (6 bases). Trimming cost V 2 bases and J 7 bases, with 11 bases left between them. The CDR3 sequence is 13 residues long. The germline V gene has CDR1 SNHLY and CDR2 FYNNEI. The CDR3 here is CASSELQGIEAFF. DNA of the CDR3: TGTGCCAGCAGTGAACTGCAGGGGATTGAAGCTTTCTTT.

This clone was found a few times. This chain links TRBV19 with TRBJ2-1; tentative D call: TRBD1 (6 bases). The CDR3 covers 17 residues. Germline V gene sequence: CDR1 LNHDA, CDR2 SQIVND (reference sequence). The germline V and J ends were trimmed by 3 bases and 3 bases, with 18 bases remaining between them. The CDR3 DNA sequence: TGTGCCAGTAGTATCGGGACGGCTGGGGGCTACTACAATGAGCAGTTCTTC. Its protein product is CASSIGTAGGYYNEQFF.

This clone was recorded a few times. The V and J genes are TRBV6-2 or TRBV6-3 and TRBJ2-7; D not resolved. Germline V lookup: CDR1 MNHEY, CDR2 SVGEGT. V was pared by 0 bases and J by 3 bases, with 12 bases between. The CDR3 is made up of 15 amino acids. CDR3 in DNA: TGTGCCAGCAGTTACTCCGCTAGAAGCCACTACGAGCAGTACTTC. It specifies CASSYSARSHYEQYF.

This chain uses TRBV2 with TRBJ1-2; D is undetermined. This CDR3 contains 12 residues. Germline V gives CDR1 SNHLY, CDR2 FYNNEI. V was pared by 4 bases and J by 7 bases, with 10 bases between. The CDR3 region has the DNA TGTGCCAGCAGTGGGTTTGGAGGTGGCTACACCTTC. This encodes CASSGFGGGYTF.

This clone showed up just a few times. The J gene is TRBJ1-2, the V gene TRBV2; 8 bases are shared with TRBD1. The germline V gene has CDR1 SNHLY and CDR2 FYNNEI. With V trimmed by 5 bases and J by 6 bases, 8 bases remained unmatched. The CDR3 consists of 14 residues. Written as DNA, the CDR3 is TGTGCCAGCAGTACTAGGACAGGGAAGGATGGCTACACCTTC. This translates into CASSTRTGKDGYTF.